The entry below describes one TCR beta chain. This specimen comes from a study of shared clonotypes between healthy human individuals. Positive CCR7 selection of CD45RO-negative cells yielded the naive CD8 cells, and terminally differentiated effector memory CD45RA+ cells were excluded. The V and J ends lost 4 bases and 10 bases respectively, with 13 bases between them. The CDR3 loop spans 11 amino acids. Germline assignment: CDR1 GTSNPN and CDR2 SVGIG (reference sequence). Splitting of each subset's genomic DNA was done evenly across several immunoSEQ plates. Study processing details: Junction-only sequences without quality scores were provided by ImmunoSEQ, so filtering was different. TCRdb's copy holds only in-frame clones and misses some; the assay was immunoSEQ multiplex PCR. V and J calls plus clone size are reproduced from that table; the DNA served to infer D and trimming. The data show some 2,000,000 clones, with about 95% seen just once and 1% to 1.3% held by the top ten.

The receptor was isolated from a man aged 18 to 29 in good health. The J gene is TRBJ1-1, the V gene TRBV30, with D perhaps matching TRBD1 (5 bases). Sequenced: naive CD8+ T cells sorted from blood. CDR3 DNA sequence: TGTGCCTGGATTGACCCGAGGGGAGCTTTCTTT. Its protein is CAWIDPRGAFF.